This T cell receptor (beta chain) was recorded in a study of CD8 T cells in Susac syndrome. Study findings and constraints: The study's TCR sequencing and HLA analysis drew on a certain number of individuals. That number was acknowledged as relatively small.

Negative isolation yielded CD8+ and CD4+ T cells; FACS enriched TEMRA cells. With random hexamers, roughly 0.5 to 1 ug RNA was reverse transcribed. Amplification of TCR beta CDR3 spanned 54 Vbeta and 13 Jbeta via immunoSEQ multiplex PCR. Using its own MiXCR run on the immunoSEQ multiplex PCR reads, TCRdb lists one record per CDR3 protein. The top ten hold just under 0.095% of the sample, which has fewer than 150,000 distinct CDR3 sequences, 85% to 95% seen once. This clonotype appeared a single time. What it binds is unknown. Trimming cost V 7 bases and J 8 bases, with 14 bases left between them. The CDR3 length is 12 residues. Per germline, CDR1 SNHLY and CDR2 FYNNEI.

The specimen was CD4+ T cells from PBMCs. The chain combines TRBV2 with TRBJ1-2; possibly TRBD1 for D (6 bases). The receptor's source is a human donor with multiple sclerosis. The CDR3 sequence: CASNTGFKGYTF. The CDR3 nucleotides are TGTGCCAGCAATACAGGGTTCAAAGGCTACACCTTC.